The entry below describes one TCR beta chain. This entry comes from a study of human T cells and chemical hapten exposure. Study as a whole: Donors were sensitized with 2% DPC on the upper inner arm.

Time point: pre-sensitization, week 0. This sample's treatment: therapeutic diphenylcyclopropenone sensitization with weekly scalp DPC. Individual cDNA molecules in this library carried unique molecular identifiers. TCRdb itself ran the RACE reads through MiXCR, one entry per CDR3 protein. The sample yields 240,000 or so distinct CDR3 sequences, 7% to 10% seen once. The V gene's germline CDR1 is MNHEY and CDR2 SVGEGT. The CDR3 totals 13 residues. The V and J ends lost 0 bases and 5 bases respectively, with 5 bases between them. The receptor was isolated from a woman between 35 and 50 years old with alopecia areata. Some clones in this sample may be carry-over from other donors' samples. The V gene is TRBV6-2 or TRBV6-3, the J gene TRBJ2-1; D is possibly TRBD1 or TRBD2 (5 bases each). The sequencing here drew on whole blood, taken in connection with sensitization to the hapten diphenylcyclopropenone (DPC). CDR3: CASSYSGDNEQFF. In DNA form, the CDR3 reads TGTGCCAGCAGTTACTCGGGGGACAATGAGCAGTTCTTC.